The rows below give T cell receptor beta chains drawn from one sample of a study of blood T cell repertoires in COVID-19. This table comes from immunoSEQ multiplex PCR, and its TCRdb copy is limited to in-frame clones, with some not included. The table has about 260,000 clones, around four fifths seen once. The specimen was peripheral blood. The receptors originated from a man in his sixties who had recovered from COVID-19. Each CDR3 is given with its conserved first and last residue. D genes are given only for firm matches. Clone sizes are given selectively: once, few, many, or a class where the clone is expanded.

d_gene	v_gene	abundance	j_gene	CDR3nt	CDR3aa
TRBD1	TRBV4-1	.	TRBJ2-4	TGCGCCAGCAGCCAAAAGTGGGACAGGGGCCTCAACATTCAGTACTTC	CASSQKWDRGLNIQYF
TRBD2	TRBV27	.	TRBJ2-1	TGTGCCAGCAGTTTGGGACTAGCGGGGGGGCCAGGGTACAATGAGCAGTTCTTC	CASSLGLAGGPGYNEQFF
TRBD1	TRBV19	.	TRBJ2-2	TGTGCCAGTAGTATAGGGACAGGGGTTGGCACCGGGGAGCTGTTTTTT	CASSIGTGVGTGELFF
TRBD2	TRBV11-2	.	TRBJ2-1	TGTGCCAGCAGCTTAGTAGCGGGAGGGTACAATGAGCAGTTCTTC	CASSLVAGGYNEQFF
.	TRBV7-8	.	TRBJ1-5	TGTGCCAGCAGCACGAGCGGACAGAATAGCAATCAGCCCCAGCATTTT	CASSTSGQNSNQPQHF
TRBD2	TRBV7-7	.	TRBJ2-5	TGTGCTAGCAGCTTAGCGGGGGGGCGAGAGACCCAGTACTTC	CASSLAGGRETQYF
.	TRBV12-1	.	TRBJ2-1	TGTGCCAGCAGCTTTCTTTCTAGCGGGGTCTACAATGAGCAGTTCTTC	CASSFLSSGVYNEQFF
TRBD1	TRBV7-6	.	TRBJ2-7	TGTGCCAGCAGCCCCGCGGACAGGGGAGGTGACGAGCAGTACTTC	CASSPADRGGDEQYF
.	TRBV6-6	.	TRBJ1-1	TGTGCCGGACAACCGGGGCGGGACAACACTGAAGCTTTCTTT	CAGQPGRDNTEAFF
.	TRBV2	.	TRBJ1-2	TGTGCCAGCAGCGGTGGTTTGGGCCTAGACAGTAACTATGGCTACACCTTC	CASSGGLGLDSNYGYTF
.	TRBV29-1	.	TRBJ2-1	TGCAGCGTTGGGAAGCTAGCTTCCGATGAGCAGTTCTTC	CSVGKLASDEQFF
.	TRBV5-6	few	TRBJ1-4	TGTGCCAGCAGCCTCCACCGGGCTAATGAAAAACTGTTTTTT	CASSLHRANEKLFF
.	TRBV21-1	.	TRBJ2-7	TGTGCCAGCAGCAAGCCCACAGGGGAATCCTACGAGCAGTACTTC	CASSKPTGESYEQYF
TRBD1	TRBV7-7	.	TRBJ2-7	TGTGCTAGCAGCTACAACAGGGGAAGCGAGCAGTACTTC	CASSYNRGSEQYF
TRBD1	TRBV9	.	TRBJ2-3	TGTGCCAGCAGCGAACGGGACAGGGGCACAGATACGCAGTATTTT	CASSERDRGTDTQYF
TRBD2	TRBV5-1	few	TRBJ2-7	TGCGCCAGCAGCCAGGAAGCGGGGAGGTACGAGCAGTACTTC	CASSQEAGRYEQYF
TRBD1	TRBV6-6	once	TRBJ1-5	TGTGCCAGCAGTCGACAGGGGGCTGGCAATCAGCCCCAGCATTTT	CASSRQGAGNQPQHF
TRBD2	TRBV3-1/TRBV3-2	.	TRBJ2-2	TGTGCCAGCAATAATAAGGGACTAGCGGGAGCCGGGGGCCTTACGAACACCGGGGAGCTGTTTTTT	CASNNKGLAGAGGLTNTGELFF